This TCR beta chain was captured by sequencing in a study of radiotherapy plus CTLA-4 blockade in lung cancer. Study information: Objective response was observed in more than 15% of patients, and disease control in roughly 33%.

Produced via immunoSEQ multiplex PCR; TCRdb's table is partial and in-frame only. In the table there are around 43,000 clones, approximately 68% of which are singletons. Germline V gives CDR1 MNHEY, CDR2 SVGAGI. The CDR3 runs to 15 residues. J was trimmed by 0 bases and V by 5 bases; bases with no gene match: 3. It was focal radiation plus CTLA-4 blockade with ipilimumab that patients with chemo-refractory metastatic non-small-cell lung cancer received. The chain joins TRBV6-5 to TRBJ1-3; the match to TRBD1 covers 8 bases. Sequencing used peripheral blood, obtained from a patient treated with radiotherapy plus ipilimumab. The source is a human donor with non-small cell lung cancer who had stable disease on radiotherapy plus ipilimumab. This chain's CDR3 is CASSRTGPSGNTIYF. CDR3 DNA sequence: TGTGCCAGCAGTAGGACAGGGCCCTCTGGAAACACCATATATTTT.